This TCR beta chain appears in the sequencing data of a study of glioma-infiltrating T cells after dendritic cell vaccination (dated by TCRdb to the mid-2010s). Concerning the study at large: A cohort of roughly 15 glioblastoma patients from Phase I and II dendritic cell vaccination trials was included, of whom 9 were newly diagnosed and 6 had recurrent disease. Autologous tumor lysate-pulsed dendritic cell vaccination was administered to the patients between the early 2000s and the early 2010s. The vaccine was prepared from monocyte-derived dendritic cells that were cultured for more than six days with IL-4 and GM-CSF and then pulsed overnight with autologous tumor lysate. Each patient got three intradermal injections of the dendritic cell vaccine, spaced at biweekly intervals, in the arm below the axilla. In glioblastoma patients vaccinated with dendritic cells, deep sequencing of TCR beta CDR3 regions served to measure tumor-infiltrating lymphocyte content and to compare repertoires between tumor and blood. Survival after dendritic cell vaccination was correlated with TCR sequencing metrics, including TIL content and tumor-blood repertoire overlap.

As for this clone: Its antigen has not been determined. There are no base qualities to consult, and no much larger clone falls within one base.

V is pruned by 4 bases and J by 4 bases, leaving 9 bases of the junction without a gene match. The CDR3 numbers 15 residues from cysteine through phenylalanine. Only the CDR3 region is kept as DNA, spanning 45 bases read in frame from base 1. CDR1 ENHRY and CDR2 SYGVKD were looked up in the germline V gene. To be selected, patients needed enough residual fresh-frozen tumor tissue and more than two years of available survival data. None of the glioblastoma patients carried an isocitrate dehydrogenase mutation, although molecular status otherwise varied. PBMC were collected before vaccination, two weeks after the third vaccination, and at tumor progression when it occurred. Genomic DNA was extracted with the Qiagen DNeasy Blood extraction Kit. TCRB CDR3 regions were amplified from about 2 ug genomic DNA, or all available DNA if less, using the immunoSEQ assay. The multiplex PCR relied on 60 forward primers for TCR V beta segments and 13 reverse primers for J beta segments. To estimate the number of reads per starting template, synthetic control templates were added to each sample at limiting dilution. The Illumina HiSeq System generated sequencing reads of 87 bp. For the original study's pipeline: PCR and sequencing errors were removed by a nearest neighbor algorithm that merged closely related sequences. TCR overlap was defined as the percentage of unique tumor TCR beta sequences that were also found in the peripheral blood of the same patient. Here the immuneACCESS table is served through TCRdb, limited to in-frame sequences with V and J called. Missing clones are a known gap in these copies; in checked studies unresolved V genes cover under half, and the rest lacks a known reason. V and J calls and clone size come straight from that table; D and trimming were deduced from the DNA. Recorded for this sample are 55,000 to 70,000 clones; approximately 78% of them occurred a single time. The top ten clonotypes cover more than 8% of the sample.

General conclusions and limits of the study: Higher estimated pretreatment TIL content predicted longer time to progression and overall survival after dendritic cell vaccination. The cohort was small and heterogeneous, with few patients having full blood and tumor sets and even fewer initial-recurrent tumor pairs. No direct relationship between TCR clonality and survival was found, suggesting a diverse polyclonal response may matter. The response model built on TCR overlap across three groups was characterized as speculative, with prospective validation still needed.

This clonotype was obtained from a human donor with glioblastoma. The sample here was blood, taken before dendritic cell vaccination. The chain couples TRBV10-3 to TRBJ1-2, with 7 junctional bases fitting TRBD1. At the DNA level, the sequence is TGTGCCATCAGTGTGGAGGGGGCAACCCCCTATGGCTACACCTTC. Translation gives CAISVEGATPYGYTF.